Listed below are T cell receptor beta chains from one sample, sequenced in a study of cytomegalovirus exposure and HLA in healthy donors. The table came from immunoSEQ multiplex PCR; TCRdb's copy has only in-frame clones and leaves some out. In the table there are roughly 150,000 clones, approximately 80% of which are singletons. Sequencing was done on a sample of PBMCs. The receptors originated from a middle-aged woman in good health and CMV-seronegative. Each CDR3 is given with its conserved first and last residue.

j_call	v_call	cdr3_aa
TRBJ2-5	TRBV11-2	CASSTQETQYF
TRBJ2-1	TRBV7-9	CASSPAHILASGEQFF
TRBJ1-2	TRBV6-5	CATIEGANGYTF
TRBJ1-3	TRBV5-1	CASSRTGEGNTIYF
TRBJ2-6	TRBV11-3	CASSLRPGQGAGANVLTF
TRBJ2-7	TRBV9	CASSEGYEGTSDEQYF
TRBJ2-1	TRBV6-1	CASSPRESYNEQFF
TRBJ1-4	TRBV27	CASSLLREDEKLFF
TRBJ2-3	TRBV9	CASSAEGAGVGDTQYF
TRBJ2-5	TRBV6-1	CASSPDWNQETQYF
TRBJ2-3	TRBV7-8	CASSLLRDTQYF
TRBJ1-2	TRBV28	CASSSRTGRNYGYTF
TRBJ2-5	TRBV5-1	CASSSSRLAGKETQYF
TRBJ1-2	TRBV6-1	CASSETGNYGYTF
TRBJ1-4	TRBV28	CASSLSGDGEKLFF
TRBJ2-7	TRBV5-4	CASSLRRGIGYEQYF
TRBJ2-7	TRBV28	CASTGSRVSYEQYF
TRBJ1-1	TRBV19	CASSMGQRGTEAFF
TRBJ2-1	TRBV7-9	CASSRGLADSYNEQFF
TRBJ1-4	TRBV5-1	CASGYLGQPGEKLFF
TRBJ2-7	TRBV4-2	CASSQDEAYEQYF
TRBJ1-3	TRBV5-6	CASSFAGSSGNTIYF
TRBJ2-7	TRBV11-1	CASSVGGTSYEQYF
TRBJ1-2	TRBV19	CASTPQGGDGYTF
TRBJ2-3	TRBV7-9	CSSSSPGLAIRTDTQYF